The 10 T cell receptor beta chains in this list originate from one sample, sequenced in a study of identical twins. TCRdb ran MiXCR on the 5' RACE reads and lists one entry per CDR3 protein. The data contain 500,000 or so distinct CDR3 sequences, roughly 13% of them singletons. Separately, the same data were catalogued under a study of yellow fever vaccine responses in identical twins.

The sequenced sample was CD4+ T cells sorted from blood. The receptors derive from a young woman in good health.

This clonotype was counted a few times. This rearrangement joins TRBV29-1 to TRBJ2-3; 7 nucleotides align to TRBD1. The germline V gene encodes CDR1 SQVTM and CDR2 ANQGSEA. The V and J ends lost 3 bases and 5 bases, in that order; junction bases with no gene match: 11. The CDR3 extends over 15 amino acids. The CDR3 DNA reads TGCAGCGTTGACGGGTATTGGAACAGGGGAGATACGCAGTATTTT. Its protein is CSVDGYWNRGDTQYF.

This clonotype was observed a few times. This chain connects TRBV28 to TRBJ1-2; no firm D call. There are 13 residues in the CDR3. V gave up 3 bases and J gave up 3 bases, with 8 bases separating them. Germline V lookup: CDR1 MDHEN, CDR2 SYDVKM. The DNA of the CDR3 is TGTGCCAGCAGTTTGGGGATCTACTATGGCTACACCTTC. Translated: CASSLGIYYGYTF.

The CDR3 DNA follows: TGTGCCAGCAGCTTAGCGAGCGGGACTAACACCGGGGAGCTGTTTTTT. Amino acid sequence: CASSLASGTNTGELFF. J is TRBJ2-2 and V is TRBV7-2, with 7 bases fitting TRBD2. The CDR3 extends over 16 amino acids. J was trimmed by 2 bases and V by 0 bases; bases with no gene match: 3. Germline V gene data show CDR1 as SGHTA and CDR2 as FQGNSA.

This clonotype was seen a few times. The V call is TRBV5-5, the J call TRBJ2-4; 7 bases map to TRBD1. Losses at the gene ends were 2 bases for V and 1 base for J; bases not matched to a gene: 0. Germline CDR1 and CDR2: SGHKS and YYEKEE (reference sequence). The CDR3 sequence is 14 residues long. The DNA for the CDR3 is TGTGCCAGCAGCTTACAGGGGGCCAAAAACATTCAGTACTTC. Amino acid sequence: CASSLQGAKNIQYF.

Only a few counts were recorded for this clonotype. The chain uses TRBV2 and TRBJ2-4; D gene unclear. Per germline, CDR1 SNHLY and CDR2 FYNNEI. With 3 bases removed from V and 0 bases from J, the gap between germline ends came to 9 bases. The CDR3 has 15 amino acids. CDR3 protein: CASSEQPTAKNIQYF. DNA for the CDR3: TGTGCCAGCAGTGAGCAGCCGACAGCCAAAAACATTCAGTACTTC.

This clonotype was counted a few times. This chain links TRBV7-2 with TRBJ2-7; D may be TRBD1 or TRBD2 (5 bases each). The CDR3 length is 14 residues. From germline, CDR1 is SGHTA and CDR2 FQGNSA. The ends were cut back, 7 bases at V and 4 bases at J, with 17 bases in the middle. Here the CDR3 reads CASTLRGDFYEQYF. The CDR3, as DNA: TGTGCCAGCACCTTGAGGGGCGATTTTTACGAGCAGTACTTC. Based on the CDR3 plus reference TRBV7-2 and TRBJ2-7, the full variable domain is GAGVSQSPSNKVTEKGKDVELRCDPISGHTALYWYRQSLGQGLEFLIYFQGNSAPDKSGLPSDRFSAERTGGSVSTLTIQRTQQEDSAVYLCASTLRGDFYEQYFGPGTRLTVT.

This clonotype came up a few times. V is TRBV3-1 and J is TRBJ2-7, with D tentatively TRBD1 (5 bases). The V gene lost 0 bases and the J gene lost 9 bases, with 12 bases spanning the gap. The germline V gene encodes CDR1 LGHDT and CDR2 YNNKEL (reference sequence). This CDR3 is 13 amino acids long. The CDR3 is CASSQEIQGGQYF. For the CDR3, the DNA is TGTGCCAGCAGCCAAGAAATCCAGGGCGGGCAGTACTTC.

There are a few counts of this clonotype. CDR3 DNA sequence: TGCGCCACCTCTCCTGAAGGGGGGAACATTCAGTACTTC. Residues: CATSPEGGNIQYF. This chain links TRBV5-1 with TRBJ2-4, with D perhaps TRBD1 or TRBD2 (6 bases each). V shed 9 bases and J shed 7 bases, with 17 bases lying between them. Germline assignment: CDR1 SGHRS and CDR2 YFSETQ. The CDR3 extends over 13 amino acids.

V usage is TRBV29-1 and J usage is TRBJ2-7, with D uncertain. The germline V gene encodes CDR1 SQVTM and CDR2 ANQGSEA. This CDR3 is 11 amino acids long. Trimming stripped 7 bases from V and 6 bases from J, with 13 bases between. The DNA of the CDR3 is TGCAGCGCCGTGAGGAAGGCCGAGCAGTACTTC. It translates to CSAVRKAEQYF.

The chain has TRBV20-1 and TRBJ2-5, with 11 bases matching TRBD2. Germline V gene sequence: CDR1 DFQATT, CDR2 SNEGSKA (reference sequence). The V segment lost 0 bases and the J segment 7 bases; nucleotides outside the gene matches: 7. This CDR3 has 15 residues. In DNA form, the CDR3 reads TGCAGTGCTAGAGACACTAGCGGGAGCTTGGGGACCCAGTACTTC. This encodes CSARDTSGSLGTQYF.